The 2 T cell receptor beta chains presented below share a single source sample, sequenced in a study of T cells in localized non-small cell lung cancer. Repertoires were generated with immunoSEQ multiplex PCR, while TCRdb's copy carries only in-frame clones and drops some. The sample carries about 1,500 clones, around 24% recorded once. The sequenced sample was normal lung tissue next to the tumor, obtained before any cancer treatment. The receptors derive from a female donor older than 55 with stage I lung adenocarcinoma.

This clone came up a few times. The chain links TRBV11-3 to TRBJ1-2, with D maybe TRBD1 (6 bases). There are 17 residues in the CDR3. Trimming removed 6 bases from V and 8 bases from J, with 28 bases in between. Germline V CDR1 and CDR2: SGHNT, YENEEA. The chain's CDR3 is CASRESQTGTLERGYTF. CDR3 sequence (DNA): TGTGCCAGCAGGGAAAGTCAAACCGGGACATTGGAAAGGGGCTACACCTTC. Together with reference TRBV11-3 and TRBJ1-2, the CDR3 gives the full variable domain: EAGVVQSPRYKIIEKKQPVAFWCNPISGHNTLYWYLQNLGQGPELLIRYENEEAVDDSQLPKDRFSAERLKGVDSTLKIQPAELGDSAVYLCASRESQTGTLERGYTFGSGTRLTVV.

The rearrangement uses TRBV9 and TRBJ1-3, with D unresolved. The CDR3 loop spans 14 amino acids. In germline, CDR1 is SGDLS, CDR2 YYNGEE. V gave up 2 bases and J gave up 4 bases, with 10 bases separating them. CDR3 region: CASSVAGVGNTIYF. In DNA form, the CDR3 reads TGTGCCAGCAGCGTCGCCGGAGTAGGAAACACCATATATTTT. The whole variable domain, remainder taken from reference TRBV9 and TRBJ1-3, is DSGVTQTPKHLITATGQRVTLRCSPRSGDLSVYWYQQSLDQGLQFLIQYYNGEERAKGNILERFSAQQFPDLHSELNLSSLELGDSALYFCASSVAGVGNTIYFGEGSWLTVV.